The 8 T cell receptor beta chains below come from one sample, sequenced in a study of cytomegalovirus exposure and HLA in healthy donors. The PCR employed 60 Vbeta primers together with 13 Jbeta primers. Libraries were prepared by immunoSEQ multiplex PCR; TCRdb keeps only in-frame clonotypes and omits some of them. The profile covers over 120,000 clones, with approximately 78% appearing a single time and about 2.2% taken by the ten largest. The sample comprised PBMCs. All receptors derive from a woman between 18 and 30 years old in good health and CMV-seropositive.

This clone was recorded once. The chain employs TRBV4-2 and TRBJ2-7, with 8 bases lining up with TRBD2. Trimming removed 0 bases from V and 1 base from J; junction bases left unmatched: 5. This CDR3 is 16 amino acids long. Germline CDR1 reads LGHNA; CDR2 reads YNFKEQ. The CDR3 spells CASSQENGGDSYEQYF. In DNA, the CDR3 is TGTGCCAGCAGCCAAGAAAACGGGGGGGATTCCTACGAGCAGTACTTC.

The rearrangement joins TRBV19 to TRBJ1-5, with no clear D. The CDR3 is 15 residues long. Germline CDR1 reads LNHDA; CDR2 reads SQIVND (reference sequence). V lost 6 bases to trimming and J lost 5 bases, with 17 bases between them. CDR3 in amino acids: CASRSQTGVDQPQHF. The CDR3 DNA reads TGTGCCAGTAGAAGTCAGACCGGGGTCGATCAGCCCCAGCATTTT.

The genes are TRBV6-1 and TRBJ2-7; D gene ambiguous. Deletions cut 2 bases from V and 4 bases from J, with 6 bases between. The CDR3 sequence is 12 residues long. The germline V gene encodes CDR1 MNHNS and CDR2 SASEGT. This CDR3 reads CASSEIPYEQYF. CDR3 DNA sequence: TGTGCCAGCAGTGAAATTCCATACGAGCAGTACTTC.

The chain recombines TRBV5-4 with TRBJ1-1; D gene uncertain. The CDR3 is made up of 13 amino acids. Germline loops: CDR1 SGHNT, CDR2 YYREEE (reference sequence). Trimming took off 4 bases at V and 5 bases at J, with 12 bases between the two ends. CDR3 region: CASSPPTGTEAFF. In DNA, the CDR3 is TGTGCCAGCAGCCCTCCAACGGGGACTGAAGCTTTCTTT.

The chain uses TRBV6-5 and TRBJ2-2; 8 bases match TRBD1. This CDR3 contains 15 residues. Germline lookup yields CDR1 MNHEY and CDR2 SVGAGI. Trimming took 6 bases from V and 7 from J; bases not matched to a gene: 10. The CDR3 sequence is CASSVDRGYGGELFF. In DNA form, the CDR3 reads TGTGCCAGCAGCGTAGACAGGGGTTATGGCGGGGAGCTGTTTTTT.

The chain uses TRBV11-2 and TRBJ1-1; no firm D call. Deletions cut 3 bases from V and 2 bases from J, with 10 bases between. The CDR3 length is 14 residues. The V gene's germline CDR1 is SGHAT and CDR2 FQNNGV. CDR3 coding DNA: TGTGCCAGCAGCTTCGGCGGGGATAACACTGAAGCTTTCTTT. Translating it yields CASSFGGDNTEAFF. Variable domain in full (rest from reference TRBV11-2 and TRBJ1-1): EAGVAQSPRYKIIEKRQSVAFWCNPISGHATLYWYQQILGQGPKLLIQFQNNGVVDDSQLPKDRFSAERLKGVDSTLKIQPAKLEDSAVYLCASSFGGDNTEAFFGQGTRLTVV.

The J gene is TRBJ2-2, the V gene TRBV18; D is possibly TRBD1 (6 bases). The V end was cut by 3 bases, the J end by 3 bases, with 11 bases between. Germline CDR1 and CDR2: KGHSH and LQKENI. The CDR3 is 15 residues long. CDR3 nucleotide sequence: TGTGCCAGCTCACCCGGAGCAGGGGACACCGGGGAGCTGTTTTTT. As protein: CASSPGAGDTGELFF.

This clone came up once. CDR3 nucleotide sequence: TGTGCCAGCAGCTCCGGGGGAGGGTCCTACAATGAGCAGTTCTTC. Translation: CASSSGGGSYNEQFF. The chain carries TRBV7-6 and TRBJ2-1, with TRBD2 matching over 7 bases. The length of the CDR3 is 15 residues. With V trimmed by 4 bases and J by 1 base, 4 bases remained unmatched. The germline V gene encodes CDR1 SGHVS and CDR2 FNYEAQ. Using reference TRBV7-6 and TRBJ2-1 for the parts outside the CDR3, the full variable domain is GAGVSQSPRYKVTKRGQDVALRCDPISGHVSLYWYRQALGQGPEFLTYFNYEAQQDKSGLPNDRFSAERPEGSISTLTIQRTEQRDSAMYRCASSSGGGSYNEQFFGPGTRLTVL.